The 15 T cell receptor beta chains reported below all come from one sample, sequenced in a study of T cells in Graves' hyperthyroidism and ophthalmopathy. The CDR3 regions of TCR beta were amplified from RNA transcripts. HTBI primers were employed in a first-round RT-PCR of the TCR CDR3. TCRdb reprocessed the multiplex PCR reads with MiXCR, giving one entry per CDR3 protein. Here the sample spans some 200,000 distinct CDR3 sequences, roughly 17% being singletons. The specimen was blood. These receptors all come from a man between 50 and 59 years old with Graves' hyperthyroidism.

This clonotype was observed many times. The chain recombines TRBV29-1 with TRBJ2-7, with D hard to call. Per germline, CDR1 SQVTM and CDR2 ANQGSEA. Trimming removed 2 bases from V and 0 bases from J, with 14 bases in between. There are 15 residues in the CDR3. CDR3 sequence reads: CSVELGRHDSYEQYF. The CDR3, as DNA: TGCAGCGTTGAACTAGGCCGACACGACTCCTACGAGCAGTACTTC.

This clonotype was observed at least ten times. J is TRBJ1-5 and V is TRBV20-1; D is unresolved. There are 14 residues in the CDR3. Trimming took 1 base from V and 4 from J, leaving 11 bases between them. CDR1 is DFQATT, CDR2 SNEGSKA, per germline (reference sequence). The CDR3 here is CSARVGRRNQPQHF. As DNA, the CDR3 is TGCAGTGCTAGAGTAGGGCGGAGAAATCAGCCCCAGCATTTT.

The chain employs TRBV4-1 and TRBJ2-7; 12 nucleotides align to TRBD2. J was trimmed by 1 base and V by 4 bases; bases with no gene match: 2. Germline CDR1 and CDR2: MGHRA and YSYEKL. This CDR3 contains 15 residues. The CDR3 is CASSRTSGTSYEQYF. The CDR3 DNA sequence: TGCGCCAGCAGCCGGACTAGCGGGACGTCCTACGAGCAGTACTTC.

At least ten counts were recorded for this clonotype. The chain uses TRBV3-1 and TRBJ1-5; D remains ambiguous. The germline V and J ends were trimmed by 5 bases and 6 bases, with 14 bases remaining between them. This CDR3 spans 14 amino acids. The germline V gene encodes CDR1 LGHDT and CDR2 YNNKEL (reference sequence). The CDR3 loop is CASSYGIMGQPQHF. Here the CDR3 DNA reads TGTGCCAGCAGCTACGGGATTATGGGTCAGCCCCAGCATTTT.

This clonotype was seen a few times. This chain links TRBV10-2 with TRBJ2-7; D gene unclear. Between the trimmed V and J ends, which lost 7 bases and 1 base, there was a span of 8 bases. Germline CDR1 reads WSHSY; CDR2 reads SAAADI. The CDR3 consists of 12 residues. The chain's CDR3 is CASTNGSYEQYF. DNA for the CDR3: TGCGCCAGCACGAATGGATCCTACGAGCAGTACTTC.

The CDR3 DNA reads TGTGCCAGCAGCATAAGCAACCAGACTAGCGGGAAACCGTCCGAGCAGTACTTC. Its protein is CASSISNQTSGKPSEQYF. The chain combines TRBV3-1 with TRBJ2-7, with 11 bases aligning to TRBD2. The CDR3 loop spans 18 amino acids. The junction had 18 bases not matched to a gene; V was cut back by 5 bases and J by 6 bases. Germline V gene lookup returns CDR1 LGHDT and CDR2 YNNKEL (reference sequence).

CDR3 nucleotides: TGTGCCAGCAGCTTAGTAGTTAGCGGGAGACTTAGCTCCTACAATGAGCAGTTCTTC. This sequence encodes CASSLVVSGRLSSYNEQFF. The chain has TRBV11-2 and TRBJ2-1, with 9 bases fitting TRBD2. CDR3 length equals 19 residues. V was pared by 1 base and J by 0 bases, with 10 bases of the junction left unmatched. Germline CDR1 reads SGHAT; CDR2 reads FQNNGV.

In its sample, this clonotype was seen a few times. The chain recombines TRBV5-6 with TRBJ2-2, with 9 bases lining up with TRBD1. The junction had 10 bases not matched to a gene; V was cut back by 3 bases and J by 7 bases. Germline V gene sequence: CDR1 SGHDT, CDR2 YYEEEE. This CDR3 is built from 16 residues. CDR3 in DNA: TGTGCCAGCAGCTACATGGGACAGGGCTACGACGGGGAGCTGTTTTTT. Amino acid sequence: CASSYMGQGYDGELFF.

By frequency in the sample, this clonotype is medium-sized. This chain joins TRBV28 and TRBJ2-3; 9 bases align to TRBD1. The germline gives CDR1 MDHEN, CDR2 SYDVKM. The CDR3 contains 14 residues. V was pared by 6 bases and J by 3 bases, with 4 bases of the junction left unmatched. CDR3: CASRWDRETDTQYF. CDR3 bases: TGTGCCAGCAGATGGGACAGGGAGACAGATACGCAGTATTTT.

The CDR3 sequence is CASRPPSGTGGNNQPQHF. The CDR3 DNA is TGTGCCAGCAGACCCCCGTCCGGGACAGGGGGTAACAATCAGCCCCAGCATTTT. The J gene is TRBJ1-5, the V gene TRBV2; TRBD1 matches at 11 bases. The V segment lost 6 bases and the J segment 3 bases; nucleotides outside the gene matches: 13. CDR3 size: 18 residues. Germline CDR1 reads SNHLY; CDR2 reads FYNNEI.

This clonotype was recorded at least ten times. The chain employs TRBV18 and TRBJ2-6; possible D gene TRBD1, 5 bases. Trimming left V 5 bases short and J 4 bases short, with 12 bases between. The CDR3 spans 15 residues. CDR1 is KGHSH, CDR2 LQKENI, per germline. The CDR3 region is CASSSQGAGANVLTF. The CDR3 coding sequence is TGTGCCAGCTCATCCCAGGGTGCAGGGGCCAACGTCCTGACTTTC.

This clonotype was seen repeatedly, ten times or more. The chain recombines TRBV28 with TRBJ2-1, with 8 bases matching TRBD1. This CDR3 region has 16 residues. The V and J ends lost 4 bases and 3 bases, in that order; junction bases with no gene match: 8. Germline-derived CDR1 and CDR2 are MDHEN and SYDVKM. The CDR3 coding sequence is TGTGCCAGCAGTTCCCGGACAGGGTTGGTCTACAATGAGCAGTTCTTC. Protein sequence: CASSSRTGLVYNEQFF. The whole variable domain, remainder taken from reference TRBV28 and TRBJ2-1, is DVKVTQSSRYLVKRTGEKVFLECVQDMDHENMFWYRQDPGLGLRLIYFSYDVKMKEKGDIPEGYSVSREKKERFSLILESASTNQTSMYLCASSSRTGLVYNEQFFGPGTRLTVL.

In the case of this clonotype: A much larger clone is a single base away; this may be a read error. The chain joins TRBV2 to TRBJ1-2; no clear D gene. Germline CDR1 reads SNHLY; CDR2 reads FYNNEI. The V and J ends lost 0 bases and 7 bases respectively, with 15 bases between them. The CDR3 has 15 amino acids. The CDR3 region is CASSEAPGSDCGYTF. CDR3 nucleotides: TGTGCCAGCAGTGAAGCTCCCGGCAGTGACTGTGGCTACACCTTC.

This clonotype has at least ten counts. The V and J genes are TRBV27 and TRBJ2-7; TRBD2 agrees at 7 bases. The CDR3 is 14 amino acids. The J segment lost 3 bases and the V segment lost 0 bases, leaving 2 bases of the junction unmatched. Per germline, CDR1 MNHEY and CDR2 SMNVEV (reference sequence). In nucleotides, the CDR3 is TGTGCCAGCAGTTTATCGAGGACTAGCTACGAGCAGTACTTC. As protein: CASSLSRTSYEQYF.

To note about this clonotype: Just one base apart from a much larger clone, this may be a read error. The conserved final phenylalanine or tryptophan is absent from the CDR3, which likely points to a read error. The chain links TRBV7-9 to TRBJ1-1, with 7 nucleotides matching TRBD1. CDR1 SEHNR and CDR2 FQNEAQ come from the germline V gene (reference sequence). V lost 2 bases to trimming and J lost 3 bases; unmatched junction nucleotides: 3. The CDR3 has 14 amino acids. CDR3 sequence (DNA): TGTGCCAGCAGCTTAACAGGGGAGGACACTGAAGCTTTCTCT. This codes for CASSLTGEDTEAFS.